This T cell receptor (beta chain) was identified in a study of T cells after yellow fever vaccination. One entry per CDR3 protein, called by TCRdb with MiXCR from the 5' RACE reads. The sample consists of about 400,000 distinct CDR3 sequences, roughly 6.1% of them appearing once. This clonotype showed up many times. From germline, CDR1 is SGHDT and CDR2 YYEEEE. The CDR3 has 16 residues. V was shortened by 2 bases and J by 1 base, with 13 bases between the two germline ends. The clonotype comes from a man younger than 40 who received the YFV17D yellow fever vaccine. This rearrangement joins TRBV5-6 to TRBJ1-3; perhaps TRBD1 as D (5 bases). The source was PBMCs, collected 5 days after the yellow fever booster vaccination. CDR3 residues: CASSFRAGRSGNTIYF. Written as DNA, the CDR3 is TGTGCCAGCAGCTTCCGGGCAGGGAGATCTGGAAACACCATATATTTT.